This TCR beta chain was identified in a study of long-term antiretroviral therapy in people with HIV. Study observations and caveats: The study lacked data on ART adherence, viral resistance or therapy changes.

V shed 2 bases, J shed 6 bases, and the junction held 4 bases outside the gene matches. Germline CDR1 is SGHRS and CDR2 is YFSETQ. The CDR3 consists of 14 residues. The assay used was immunoSEQ (version v3.0), run at survey level. Here immunoSEQ multiplex PCR was the method, and the copy in TCRdb shows in-frame clones only, minus some. This sample yields some 33,000 clones, of which approximately 80% are seen a single time; roughly 6.1% belongs to the top ten. Of note for this clone: Its antigen remains unknown.

The TCR sequence derives from a man aged 18 to 30 with HIV. Material: unsorted PBMCs, obtained 0.6 years after starting antiretroviral therapy. The rearrangement uses TRBV5-1 and TRBJ2-1; 8 nucleotides line up with TRBD2. CDR3 sequence (DNA): TGCGCCAGCAGCTTCGGGGGGGAAGGCAATGAGCAGTTCTTC. Amino acids: CASSFGGEGNEQFF.